These 25 T cell receptor beta chains share one sample of origin, sequenced in a study of shared clonotypes between healthy human individuals. Using immunoSEQ multiplex PCR, the repertoire was profiled, and TCRdb retains in-frame clones only, with some absent. The data hold 2 million to 2.5 million clones, with over 90% observed a single time. Sequenced input: naive CD4+ T cells from PBMCs. This sample's subset: CD45RA+ positively selected. All receptors derive from a man in his late teens or twenties in good health. Some clones in this sample may be carry-over from other donors' samples.

The V call is TRBV28, the J call TRBJ1-5, with 7 bases lining up with TRBD1. The CDR3 spans 13 residues. V lost 6 bases to trimming and J lost 6 bases; unmatched junction nucleotides: 5. Germline V gives CDR1 MDHEN, CDR2 SYDVKM. The CDR3 protein is CASRHDRAQPQHF. The CDR3 DNA reads TGTGCCAGCAGACACGACAGGGCTCAGCCCCAGCATTTT.

This clone is a singleton in its sample. The chain links TRBV5-1 to TRBJ2-7; perhaps D is TRBD1 or TRBD2 (5 bases each). Germline loops: CDR1 SGHRS, CDR2 YFSETQ. This CDR3 contains 15 residues. The V end was cut by 6 bases, the J end by 2 bases, with 18 bases between. The CDR3 DNA reads TGCGCCAGCAAACTACTCCAGGGAGAGACCTACGAGCAGTACTTC. Translating gives CASKLLQGETYEQYF.

In the case of this clone: Other DNA sequences in the sample encode the same CDR3. V usage is TRBV11-2 and J usage is TRBJ1-1; the D gene is possibly TRBD1 (6 bases). Germline V gene data show CDR1 as SGHAT and CDR2 as FQNNGV. V lost 4 bases and J 1 base, leaving 10 bases between the germline ends. The CDR3 spans 14 residues. Written as DNA, the CDR3 is TGTGCCAGCAGCTGGGGGCGGGGGAACACTGAAGCTTTCTTT. Translating gives CASSWGRGNTEAFF.

To note about this clone: Other nucleotide sequences from this sample produce the same CDR3. This chain links TRBV10-2 with TRBJ1-5; possibly TRBD1 for D (6 bases). Germline V gives CDR1 WSHSY, CDR2 SAAADI. The CDR3 runs to 14 residues. V was clipped by 7 bases and J by 0 bases, with 10 bases between them. The CDR3 DNA follows: TGCGCCAGCACTCAGGGGTATAGCAATCAGCCCCAGCATTTT. Its protein product is CASTQGYSNQPQHF.

J is TRBJ2-2 and V is TRBV5-4, with 7 nucleotides matching TRBD1. CDR1 and CDR2 (germline): SGHNT, YYREEE (reference sequence). This CDR3 has 16 residues. V gave up 2 bases and J gave up 3 bases; unmatched junction bases: 7. The CDR3 loop reads CASSLPFRGYTGELFF. In nucleotides, the CDR3 is TGTGCCAGCAGCTTACCGTTCAGGGGGTACACCGGGGAGCTGTTTTTT.

This clone was seen once. The V call is TRBV28, the J call TRBJ1-1, with a tentative D call TRBD1 (6 bases). Germline CDR1 and CDR2: MDHEN and SYDVKM. Trimming took off 8 bases at V and 10 bases at J, with 20 bases between the two ends. The CDR3 length is 13 residues. CDR3 protein: CASEFGGRQRAFF. CDR3 DNA sequence: TGTGCCAGCGAGTTTGGGGGCAGGCAGCGAGCTTTCTTT.

This chain connects TRBV10-3 to TRBJ1-4; the D gene is possibly TRBD1 (5 bases). The germline CDR1 and CDR2 sequences are ENHRY and SYGVKD. Trimming shortened V by 4 bases and J by 8 bases, and 17 bases separated the two germline ends. This CDR3 has 15 amino acids. CDR3: CAISAWGNQKEKLFF. CDR3 nucleotides: TGTGCCATCAGTGCGTGGGGCAACCAGAAGGAAAAACTGTTTTTT.

The chain joins TRBV11-2 to TRBJ2-1, with TRBD2 matching 9 bases. Germline-derived CDR1 and CDR2 are SGHAT and FQNNGV. Trimming at V came to 5 bases and at J to 8 bases, leaving 7 bases not matched to a gene. The CDR3 has 14 residues. In DNA, the CDR3 is TGTGCCAGCAGCCTCGTAGCGGGAGCCTATGAGCAGTTCTTC. The encoded protein is CASSLVAGAYEQFF.

With respect to this clone: One end of the junction is discordant with germline, which a read error may explain. The identical CDR3 is also encoded by other nucleotide sequences in the sample. The chain couples TRBV30 to TRBJ1-3, with 7 bases that match TRBD1. Germline CDR1 reads GTSNPN; CDR2 reads SVGIG (reference sequence). The CDR3 loop spans 13 amino acids. The CDR3 spells CARQGHSGNTIYF. The CDR3 bases are TGCGCTCGACAGGGACACTCTGGAAACACCATATATTTT.

This rearrangement joins TRBV30 to TRBJ2-3, with TRBD2 matching over 8 bases. This CDR3 contains 16 residues. Germline CDR1 is GTSNPN and CDR2 is SVGIG (reference sequence). The J segment lost 3 bases and the V segment lost 2 bases, leaving 10 bases of the junction unmatched. In DNA form, the CDR3 reads TGTGCCTGGAGTCGGTTGCTAGGCGGGAGGACAGATACGCAGTATTTT. Encoded protein: CAWSRLLGGRTDTQYF.

As regards this clone: Other DNA sequences in this sample translate to the same CDR3. The DNA of the CDR3 is TGTGCCAGCAGTTTAGCGGGAGGATTCTACGAGCAGTACTTC. Translating it yields CASSLAGGFYEQYF. V is TRBV28 and J is TRBJ2-7, with 8 bases that match TRBD2. CDR1 and CDR2 (germline): MDHEN, SYDVKM. The CDR3 is 14 residues long. V shed 2 bases and J 3 bases; nucleotides not matched to a gene: 3.

In DNA form, the CDR3 reads TGTGCCAGTACCACGACTAGCGGGAGGAACACCGGGGAGCTGTTTTTT. Translation gives CASTTTSGRNTGELFF. The chain joins TRBV19 to TRBJ2-2; the match to TRBD2 covers 12 bases. Germline V gene sequence: CDR1 LNHDA, CDR2 SQIVND (reference sequence). This CDR3 has 16 residues. J lost 1 base, V lost 7 bases, and 4 bases had no gene match.

The chain combines TRBV2 with TRBJ2-5; 8 bases agree with TRBD2. CDR3 length: 13 amino acids. The germline CDR1 and CDR2 sequences are SNHLY and FYNNEI. The V and J ends lost 4 bases and 5 bases, in that order; junction bases with no gene match: 3. Here the CDR3 DNA reads TGTGCCAGCAGTGGGACTAGCTGGGAGACCCAGTACTTC. It encodes CASSGTSWETQYF.

J is TRBJ2-3 and V is TRBV18, with D unclear. From germline, CDR1 is KGHSH and CDR2 LQKENI. The CDR3 is 12 residues long. V was trimmed by 7 bases and J by 4 bases, leaving 9 bases between them. The CDR3 loop reads CASYSVPDTQYF. For the CDR3, the DNA is TGTGCCAGCTACTCGGTTCCAGATACGCAGTATTTT.

V usage is TRBV7-9 and J usage is TRBJ2-7; possible D gene TRBD1, 5 bases. Between the trimmed V and J ends, which lost 3 bases and 3 bases, there was a span of 9 bases. Germline V lookup: CDR1 SEHNR, CDR2 FQNEAQ (reference sequence). This CDR3 spans 13 amino acids. The CDR3 sequence: CASSFQGLYEQYF. Here the CDR3 DNA reads TGTGCCAGCAGCTTCCAGGGCCTCTACGAGCAGTACTTC.

The CDR3 loop is CASSIGGFRQGPNYGYTF. The CDR3 coding sequence is TGTGCCAGTAGTATAGGAGGGTTTCGGCAGGGACCGAACTATGGCTACACCTTC. V and J are TRBV19 and TRBJ1-2, with D maybe TRBD1 (5 bases). The germline V gene has CDR1 LNHDA and CDR2 SQIVND (reference sequence). The CDR3 loop spans 18 amino acids. V lost 1 base and J lost 2, with 20 bases in between.

This chain connects TRBV4-1 to TRBJ2-5; 7 positions agree with TRBD2. Germline values: CDR1 MGHRA, CDR2 YSYEKL. J lost 5 bases, V lost 2 bases, and 17 bases had no gene match. The CDR3 runs to 18 residues. CDR3 DNA sequence: TGCGCCAGCAGCCAATCCCCCCCAGTAGCGGGTTTGGGGGAGACCCAGTACTTC. As protein: CASSQSPPVAGLGETQYF.

Remarks on this clone: Additional DNA sequences in this sample encode the identical CDR3. The chain has TRBV7-2 and TRBJ2-3; D may be TRBD2 (6 bases). Germline values: CDR1 SGHTA, CDR2 FQGNSA. CDR3 length equals 14 residues. The V end lost 3 bases, the J end lost 2 bases, and 9 bases lay between the germline ends. The CDR3 region has the DNA TGTGCCAGCAGCTTGGGACTCTACACAGATACGCAGTATTTT. Its protein product is CASSLGLYTDTQYF.

A single count supports this clone. The chain joins TRBV27 to TRBJ1-2, with unresolved D. Trimming stripped 2 bases from V and 7 bases from J, with 14 bases between. Germline CDR1 MNHEY, CDR2 SMNVEV (reference sequence). The CDR3 totals 14 residues. The CDR3 nucleotides read TGTGCCAGCAGTTTACGGGGAATGGGGAGTGGCTACACCTTC. Its protein product is CASSLRGMGSGYTF.

V gene TRBV11-3 combines with J gene TRBJ2-3; D not resolved. The CDR3 sequence is 13 residues long. The germline CDR1 and CDR2 sequences are SGHNT and YENEEA. V was cut by 0 bases and J by 12 bases, with 13 bases left in between. The chain's CDR3 is CASSLDWVAPQYF. CDR3 nucleotide sequence: TGTGCCAGCAGCTTAGATTGGGTGGCCCCTCAGTATTTT.

This clone has only one observation. This chain connects TRBV4-3 to TRBJ1-3; 11 bases fit TRBD1. The J segment lost 3 bases and the V segment lost 3 bases, leaving 4 bases of the junction unmatched. CDR1 and CDR2 (germline): LGHNA, YSLEER. The CDR3 runs to 16 residues. CDR3: CASSQVDRGLGNTIYF. CDR3 DNA sequence: TGCGCCAGCAGCCAGGTGGACAGGGGGCTTGGAAACACCATATATTTT.

V and J are TRBV27 and TRBJ2-7; 8 nucleotides match TRBD2. This CDR3 comprises 13 residues. The V segment lost 8 bases and the J segment 2 bases; nucleotides outside the gene matches: 5. The germline V gene encodes CDR1 MNHEY and CDR2 SMNVEV (reference sequence). The CDR3 is CASGSGTAYEQYF. The CDR3 DNA sequence: TGTGCCAGCGGTAGCGGGACCGCCTACGAGCAGTACTTC.

V gene TRBV2 combines with J gene TRBJ1-5; D possibly corresponds to TRBD1 (5 bases). V lost 4 bases to trimming and J lost 5 bases, with 18 bases between them. Per germline, CDR1 SNHLY and CDR2 FYNNEI. CDR3 length: 16 residues. This CDR3 is CASSGPFKGSHQPQHF. CDR3 DNA sequence: TGTGCCAGCAGTGGGCCGTTCAAGGGGTCCCATCAGCCCCAGCATTTT.

The chain has TRBV13 and TRBJ2-3; TRBD2 agrees at 10 bases. V lost 6 bases, J lost 4 bases, and 7 bases stayed unmatched. The CDR3 is 15 amino acids. Germline V gives CDR1 PRHDT, CDR2 FYEKMQ (reference sequence). The CDR3 DNA reads TGTGCCAGCAGGGTCTTGAGCGGGAGGGCAGATACGCAGTATTTT. Residues: CASRVLSGRADTQYF. Looking up the rest from reference TRBV13 and TRBJ2-3 gives the full variable domain: AAGVIQSPRHLIKEKRETATLKCYPIPRHDTVYWYQQGPGQDPQFLISFYEKMQSDKGSIPDRFSAQQFSDYHSELNMSSLELGDSALYFCASRVLSGRADTQYFGPGTRLTVL.

This chain links TRBV27 with TRBJ2-2; D gene ambiguous. CDR1 and CDR2 (germline): MNHEY, SMNVEV (reference sequence). Trimming took 3 bases from V and 8 from J, leaving 16 bases between them. The CDR3 length is 15 residues. The CDR3: CASSLAGITPGELFF. The CDR3, as DNA: TGTGCCAGCAGTTTGGCAGGAATTACACCTGGGGAGCTGTTTTTT.